This T cell receptor (beta chain) is from a study of cytomegalovirus exposure and HLA in healthy donors. Study summary: The 95 to 150 validation repertoires, a later analysis reported, used the same platform as the 666 first-cohort repertoires. Notes on the study in general: Usually a TCR sequence was rare, but some public TCRs were found in many donors. Cytomegalovirus-associated TCR beta chains were listed, numbering some 170. Specific recognition of CMV antigens was confirmed in vitro for a few chains (all CMV-associated).

The CDR3 spans 15 residues. Germline V gene sequence: CDR1 SEHNR, CDR2 FQNEAQ (reference sequence). V lost 2 bases, J lost 0 bases, and 7 bases lay in between. The table came from immunoSEQ multiplex PCR; TCRdb's copy has only in-frame clones and leaves some out. The profile shows 150,000 to 250,000 clones, about 79% of them singletons. As regards this clone: Its antigen is unidentified.

The chain has TRBV7-9 and TRBJ2-2; D remains ambiguous. Sequencing was carried out using PBMCs. This TCR was recovered from a woman in her thirties in good health and CMV-seropositive. In DNA, the CDR3 is TGTGCCAGCAGCTTATTGGCCGCGAACACCGGGGAGCTGTTTTTT. Translated, it gives CASSLLAANTGELFF.